The 2 T cell receptor beta chains below were found in one sample sequenced in a study of esophageal squamous cell carcinoma under preoperative chemotherapy (dated by TCRdb to 2017 to 2018). Libraries were made using PCR. The sequencer was a HiSeq X Ten. The raw public reads went through TCRdb reprocessing: fastp at Q25, MiXCR clone calling, in-frame beta chains kept. Every entry covers one CDR3 protein and lists the most common genes and DNA from its rows. Present in this sample are 15,000 to 20,000 distinct CDR3 sequences, 48% of which were seen just once. Jointly, the top ten make up over 25% of the sample. The time point label corresponds to: before preoperative PTX-NDP chemotherapy. This sample was gathered from a patient given preoperative chemotherapy. These receptors came from a human donor with esophageal squamous cell carcinoma. The donor label of this sample is uncertain.

This clonotype was observed many times. This chain links TRBV6-1 with TRBJ1-1; possible D gene TRBD1, 6 bases. Germline V lookup: CDR1 MNHNS, CDR2 SASEGT. The V and J ends lost 8 bases and 2 bases respectively, with 15 bases between them. The CDR3 loop spans 14 amino acids. CDR3 in DNA: TGTGCCAGCTTTTCCCGAGGGGGAAACACTGAAGCTTTCTTT. Its protein is CASFSRGGNTEAFF.

The chain couples TRBV7-8 to TRBJ2-5; TRBD1 matches at 9 bases. This CDR3 is built from 16 residues. The germline CDR1 and CDR2 sequences are SGHVS and FQNEAQ. Losses at the gene ends were 6 bases for V and 5 bases for J; bases not matched to a gene: 13. The CDR3 DNA follows: TGTGCCAGCAGTAACCGGGGGACAGGGTGGTCGGAGACCCAGTACTTC. Encoded protein: CASSNRGTGWSETQYF.